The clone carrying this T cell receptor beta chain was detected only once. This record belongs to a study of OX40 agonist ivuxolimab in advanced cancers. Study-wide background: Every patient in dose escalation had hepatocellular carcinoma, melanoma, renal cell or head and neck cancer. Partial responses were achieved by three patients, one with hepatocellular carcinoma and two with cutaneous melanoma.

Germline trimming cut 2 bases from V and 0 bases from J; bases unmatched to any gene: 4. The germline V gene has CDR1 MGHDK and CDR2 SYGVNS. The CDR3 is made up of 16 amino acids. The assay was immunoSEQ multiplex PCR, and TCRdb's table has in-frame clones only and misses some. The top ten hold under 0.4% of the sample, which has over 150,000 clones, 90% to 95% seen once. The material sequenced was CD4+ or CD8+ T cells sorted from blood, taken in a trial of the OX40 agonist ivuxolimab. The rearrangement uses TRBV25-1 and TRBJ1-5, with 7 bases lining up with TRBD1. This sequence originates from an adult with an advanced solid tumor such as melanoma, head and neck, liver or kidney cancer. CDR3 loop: CASSEAGGYSNQPQHF. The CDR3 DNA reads TGTGCCAGCAGTGAAGCAGGGGGTTATAGCAATCAGCCCCAGCATTTT. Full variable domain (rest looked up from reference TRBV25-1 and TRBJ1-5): EADIYQTPRYLVIGTGKKITLECSQTMGHDKMYWYQQDPGMELHLIHYSYGVNSTEKGDLSSESTVSRIRTEHFPLTLESARPSHTSQYLCASSEAGGYSNQPQHFGDGTRLSIL.